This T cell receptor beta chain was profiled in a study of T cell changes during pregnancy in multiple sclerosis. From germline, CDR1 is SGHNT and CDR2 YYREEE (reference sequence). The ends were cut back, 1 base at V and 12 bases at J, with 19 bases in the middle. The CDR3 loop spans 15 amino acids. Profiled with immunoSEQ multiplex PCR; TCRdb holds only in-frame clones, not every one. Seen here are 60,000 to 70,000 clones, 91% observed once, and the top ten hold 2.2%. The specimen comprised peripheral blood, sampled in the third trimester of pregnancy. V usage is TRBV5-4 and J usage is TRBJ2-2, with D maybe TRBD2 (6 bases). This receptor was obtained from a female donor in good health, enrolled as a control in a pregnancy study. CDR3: CASSLRTGGLVKLFF. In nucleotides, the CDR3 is TGTGCCAGCAGCTTGCGAACTGGAGGGTTGGTAAAGCTGTTTTTT.